This T cell receptor (beta chain) was sequenced during a study of T cell responses to AZD1222 COVID-19 vaccine. Trimming stripped 4 bases from V and 5 bases from J, with 9 bases between. The CDR3 extends over 12 amino acids. Comments on this clone: The antigen is not known.

Generated by immunoSEQ multiplex PCR, the TCRdb table keeps only in-frame clones and is missing some. The table lists about 130,000 clones, 92% of them singletons. Overall study findings and caveats: Spike-specific TCR breadth and depth rose after two AZD1222 doses. Close to half of all spike-specific TCRs reportedly target regions of the variants that are unmutated. Females outnumbered males among donors, who were mostly white British; clonal diversity was possibly underestimated. Spike was spanned by vaccine-associated CD4 TCRs, which were dominant at 160-218 and 743-854.

This TCR derives from an adult in good health. V gene TRBV23-1 combines with J gene TRBJ2-7; D could derive from TRBD1 or TRBD2 (5 bases each). TRBV23-1 is treated as an ORF (open reading frame) with a function not yet certain. Sequences were derived from peripheral blood, sampled on day 0 of AZD1222 vaccination. In DNA, the CDR3 is TGCGCCAGCAGTCTTGGGGACCACGAGCAGTACTTC. Translation: CASSLGDHEQYF.